Sequencing of this T cell receptor beta chain was carried out in a study of OX40 agonist ivuxolimab in advanced cancers. Background on the study: Ivuxolimab, which is an agonistic anti-OX40 (CD134) antibody, was administered to the patients. Patients were roughly 83% male with ages roughly 20 to 85, mean 60.

Of note for this clone: Its antigen is unknown.

Whole-study results and caveats: The antigen specificity of the peripheral T cells (those that were expanded) was not determined.

Exclusion of a patient followed from autoimmune disease history or systemic immunosuppression. Using immunoSEQ multiplex PCR, the repertoire was profiled, and TCRdb retains in-frame clones only, with some absent. The data hold 55,000 to 60,000 clones, with approximately 88% observed a single time. Trimming left V 5 bases short and J 1 base short, with 8 bases between. The CDR3 has 13 amino acids. The V gene's germline CDR1 is SEHNR and CDR2 FQNEAQ (reference sequence). The sequence was obtained from an adult with an advanced solid tumor such as melanoma, head and neck, liver or kidney cancer. The chain joins TRBV7-9 to TRBJ1-1; D is uncertain. The source was CD4+ or CD8+ T cells sorted from blood, collected in a trial of the OX40 agonist ivuxolimab. This chain's CDR3 is CASSGTANTEAFF. CDR3 coding DNA: TGTGCCAGCAGCGGAACAGCGAACACTGAAGCTTTCTTT.